Listed below are T cell receptor beta chains from one sample, sequenced in a study of T cells in Graves' hyperthyroidism and ophthalmopathy. TCRdb re-derived calls from the multiplex PCR reads in MiXCR, one entry per CDR3 protein. The sample records fewer than 900,000 distinct CDR3 sequences, roughly a sixth being singletons. Sequencing was performed on blood. The receptors originated from a woman between 45 and 60 years old with Graves' hyperthyroidism that later progressed to Graves' ophthalmopathy. Both conserved end residues are part of each CDR3. Each record gives: D gene, J gene, clone size, V gene, CDR3 protein, CDR3 DNA. A D gene is named only where the DNA matches it firmly. Part of the rows lack a size; the others show once, few, many or a class for expanded clones.

TRBD1 | TRBJ1-2 | few | TRBV19 | CASSQGDRGRRGYTF | TGTGCCAGTAGTCAAGGGGACAGGGGTCGGCGTGGCTACACCTTC
NA | TRBJ1-2 | many | TRBV18 | CASSRRQKYGYTF | TGTGCCAGCTCCCGGCGGCAGAAATATGGCTACACCTTC
TRBD1 | TRBJ1-1 | many | TRBV2 | CASRAGQGSTEAFF | TGTGCCAGCAGAGCAGGACAGGGGAGCACTGAAGCTTTCTTT
NA | TRBJ2-3 | few | TRBV7-3 | CASSLTGGGRSSTDTQYF | TGTGCCAGCAGCTTAACGGGCGGGGGCCGATCTAGCACAGATACGCAGTATTTT
NA | TRBJ1-5 | many | TRBV7-9 | CASSPSRDSNQPQHF | TGTGCCAGCAGCCCGTCCCGGGATAGCAATCAGCCCCAGCATTTT
TRBD1 | TRBJ1-2 | many | TRBV20-1 | CSADEPGQGDYGYTF | TGCAGTGCTGATGAGCCGGGACAGGGGGACTATGGCTACACCTTC
NA | TRBJ1-2 | NA | TRBV6-7 | CASSLPIGLRNYGYTF | TGTGCCAGCAGCTTACCAATAGGACTTCGTAACTATGGCTACACCTTC
NA | TRBJ1-1 | NA | TRBV15 | CATSRDQVGGTEAFF | TGTGCCACCAGCAGAGATCAGGTGGGTGGGACTGAAGCTTTCTTT
NA | TRBJ1-1 | many | TRBV30 | CACIGQKMNTEAFF | TGTGCCTGCATAGGACAGAAAATGAACACTGAAGCTTTCTTT
NA | TRBJ1-4 | NA | TRBV5-4 | CASSRRHGEATNEKLFF | TGTGCCAGCAGCCGAAGGCACGGAGAGGCAACTAATGAAAAACTGTTTTTT
NA | TRBJ1-3 | NA | TRBV9 | CASSPRLASSGNTIYF | TGTGCCAGCAGCCCGCGGTTAGCTAGCTCTGGAAACACCATATATTTT
NA | TRBJ1-1 | NA | TRBV20-1 | CGARKRNRAEAFF | TGCGGTGCTAGAAAGCGTAATCGGGCTGAAGCTTTCTTT
NA | TRBJ2-7 | NA | TRBV5-5 | CASSFLGGGIYEQYF | TGTGCCAGCAGCTTCCTCGGAGGAGGGATCTACGAGCAGTACTTC
NA | TRBJ2-3 | many | TRBV3-1 | CASSRGTGETDTQYF | TGTGCCAGCAGCCGGGGGACCGGCGAGACAGATACGCAGTATTTT
TRBD1 | TRBJ1-2 | NA | TRBV30 | CAWSGRGDGYTF | TGTGCCTGGAGTGGCAGGGGGGACGGCTACACCTTC
NA | TRBJ2-5 | many | TRBV11-2 | CASSSARSAQTQYF | TGTGCCAGCAGCTCCGCCCGATCCGCCCAGACCCAGTACTTC
NA | TRBJ2-1 | few | TRBV7-2 | CASSLSPSGEQFF | TGTGCCAGCAGCTTATCCCCGAGCGGGGAGCAGTTCTTC